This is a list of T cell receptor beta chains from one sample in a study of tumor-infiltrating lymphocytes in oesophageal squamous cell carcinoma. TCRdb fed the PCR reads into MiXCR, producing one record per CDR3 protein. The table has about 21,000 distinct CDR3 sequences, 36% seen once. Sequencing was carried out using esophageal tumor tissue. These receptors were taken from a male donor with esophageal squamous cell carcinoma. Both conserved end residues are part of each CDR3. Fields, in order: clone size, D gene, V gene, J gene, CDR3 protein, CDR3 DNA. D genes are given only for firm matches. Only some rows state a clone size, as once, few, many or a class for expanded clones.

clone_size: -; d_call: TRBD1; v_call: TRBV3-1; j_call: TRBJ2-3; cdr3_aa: CASSQDSFGQGTDTQYF; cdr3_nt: TGTGCCAGCAGCCAAGATAGTTTCGGACAGGGTACAGATACGCAGTATTTT
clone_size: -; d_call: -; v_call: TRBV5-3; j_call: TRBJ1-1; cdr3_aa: CASSLDVSNTEAFF; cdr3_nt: TGTGCCAGCAGCTTGGATGTCTCGAACACTGAAGCTTTCTTT
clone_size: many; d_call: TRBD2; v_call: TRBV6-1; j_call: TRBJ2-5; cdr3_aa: CASRPWASGREQYF; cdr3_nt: TGTGCCAGCAGACCTTGGGCTAGCGGGAGAGAGCAGTACTTC
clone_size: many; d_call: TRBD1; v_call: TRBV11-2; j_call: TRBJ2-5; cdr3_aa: CASSLDLDRETQYF; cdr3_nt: TGTGCCAGCAGCTTAGATCTGGACAGGGAGACCCAGTACTTC
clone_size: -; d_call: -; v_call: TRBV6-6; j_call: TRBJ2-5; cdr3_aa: CASNGRMVKETQYF; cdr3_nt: TGTGCCAGCAATGGGAGGATGGTCAAAGAGACCCAGTACTTC
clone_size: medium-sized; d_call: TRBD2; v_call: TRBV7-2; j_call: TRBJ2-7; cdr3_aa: CASSLERESYEQYF; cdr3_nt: TGTGCCAGCAGCTTAGAGCGGGAGTCCTACGAGCAGTACTTC
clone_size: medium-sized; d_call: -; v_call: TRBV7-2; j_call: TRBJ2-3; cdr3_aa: CASSLLFLNTDTQYF; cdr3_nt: TGTGCCAGCAGCTTACTCTTCCTAAACACAGATACGCAGTATTTT
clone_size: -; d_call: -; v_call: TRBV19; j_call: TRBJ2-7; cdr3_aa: CASSITGSEQYF; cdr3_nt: TGTGCCAGTAGTATAACAGGGTCCGAGCAGTACTTC
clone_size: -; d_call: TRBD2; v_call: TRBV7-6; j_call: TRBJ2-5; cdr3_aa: CASSLRTSGRKETQYF; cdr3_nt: TGTGCCAGCAGCCTCCGGACTAGCGGGAGAAAAGAGACCCAGTACTTC
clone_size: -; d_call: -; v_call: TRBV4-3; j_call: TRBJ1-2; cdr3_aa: CASSHDGQSYGYTF; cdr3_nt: TGCGCCAGCAGCCACGATGGACAGTCGTATGGCTACACCTTC
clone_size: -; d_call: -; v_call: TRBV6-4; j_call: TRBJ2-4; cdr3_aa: CASSPQGGINEQYF; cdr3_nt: TGTGCCAGCAGCCCACAGGGAGGAATCAATGAGCAGTACTTC
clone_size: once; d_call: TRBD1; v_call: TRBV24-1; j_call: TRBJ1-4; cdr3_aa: CATSDPGSGGDEKLFF; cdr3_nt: TGTGCCACCAGTGACCCGGGGTCAGGGGGCGATGAAAAACTGTTTTTT
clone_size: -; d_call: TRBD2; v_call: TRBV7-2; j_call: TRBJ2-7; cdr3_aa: CASRKTSGSVSYEQYF; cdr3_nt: TGTGCCAGCAGGAAGACTAGCGGGAGTGTGTCCTACGAGCAGTACTTC
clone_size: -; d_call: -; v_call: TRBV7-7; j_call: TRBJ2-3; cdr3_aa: CASSLDKGHTQYF; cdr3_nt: TGTGCTAGCAGCTTAGACAAAGGGCATACGCAGTATTTT
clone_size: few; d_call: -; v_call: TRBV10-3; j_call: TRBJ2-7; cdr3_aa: CAISGGFQSGSYNEQYF; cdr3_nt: TGTGCCATCAGTGGGGGATTCCAATCCGGGTCCTACAATGAGCAGTACTTC
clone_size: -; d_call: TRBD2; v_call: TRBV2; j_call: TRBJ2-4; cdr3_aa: CASTMTSGSSDEQYF; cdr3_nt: TGTGCCAGCACCATGACTAGCGGGAGTTCCGATGAGCAGTACTTC
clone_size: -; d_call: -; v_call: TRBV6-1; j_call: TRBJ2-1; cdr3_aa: CASSESVLEYYNEQFF; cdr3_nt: TGTGCCAGCAGTGAATCGGTGTTGGAGTACTACAATGAGCAGTTCTTC
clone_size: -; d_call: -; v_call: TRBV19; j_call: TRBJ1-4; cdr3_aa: CASKTTATNEKLFF; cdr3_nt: TGTGCCAGTAAAACGACAGCAACTAATGAAAAACTGTTTTTT
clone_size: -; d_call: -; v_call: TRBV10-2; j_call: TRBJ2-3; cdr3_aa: CASSESGSRTDTQYF; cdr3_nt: TGCGCCAGCAGTGAATCGGGGTCTCGCACAGATACGCAGTATTTT
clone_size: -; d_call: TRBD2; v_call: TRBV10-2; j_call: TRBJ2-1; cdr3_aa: CASSESTSGADEQFF; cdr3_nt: TGCGCCAGCAGTGAGTCGACTAGCGGGGCGGATGAGCAGTTCTTC
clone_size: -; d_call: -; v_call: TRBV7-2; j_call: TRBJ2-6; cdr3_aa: CASSYLEGWF; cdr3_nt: TGTGCCAGCAGCTATTTGGAGGGATGGTTC
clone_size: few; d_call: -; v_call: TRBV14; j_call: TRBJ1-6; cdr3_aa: CASSQDVGYNSPLHF; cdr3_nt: TGTGCCAGCAGCCAAGATGTCGGTTATAATTCACCCCTCCACTTT
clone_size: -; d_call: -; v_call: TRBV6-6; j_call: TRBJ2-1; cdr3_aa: CASSYVGTETQFF; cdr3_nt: TGTGCCAGCAGTTATGTAGGGACGGAGACCCAGTTCTTC
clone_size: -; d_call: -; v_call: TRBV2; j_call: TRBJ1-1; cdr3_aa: CASQDRLATEAFF; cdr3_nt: TGTGCCAGCCAAGACCGGTTAGCCACTGAAGCTTTCTTT
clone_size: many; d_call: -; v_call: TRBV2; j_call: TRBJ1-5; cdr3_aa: CASSEEEPSLNQPQHF; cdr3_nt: TGTGCCAGCAGTGAAGAAGAGCCCTCCCTAAATCAGCCCCAGCATTTT
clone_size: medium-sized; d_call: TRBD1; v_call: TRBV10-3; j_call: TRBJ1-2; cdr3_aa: CAISESTGGMYGYTF; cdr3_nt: TGTGCCATCAGTGAGTCGACAGGGGGAATGTATGGCTACACCTTC
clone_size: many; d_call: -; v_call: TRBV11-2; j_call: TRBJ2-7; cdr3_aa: CASSPGPTSYEQYF; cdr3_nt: TGTGCCAGCAGCCCGGGACCGACCTCCTACGAGCAGTACTTC
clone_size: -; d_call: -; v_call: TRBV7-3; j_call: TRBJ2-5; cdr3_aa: CASSTQRSETQYF; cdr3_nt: TGTGCCAGCAGCACACAGCGGTCCGAGACCCAGTACTTC
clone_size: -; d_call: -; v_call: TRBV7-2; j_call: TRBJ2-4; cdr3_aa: CASSLSRPAGEQYF; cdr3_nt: TGTGCCAGCAGCTTATCACGACCAGCGGGTGAGCAGTACTTC
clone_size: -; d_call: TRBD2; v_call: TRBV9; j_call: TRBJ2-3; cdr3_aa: CASSVDMRGGGDTQYF; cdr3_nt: TGTGCCAGCAGCGTAGACATGAGGGGCGGGGGAGATACGCAGTATTTT
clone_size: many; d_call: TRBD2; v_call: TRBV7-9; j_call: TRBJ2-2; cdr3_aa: CASSFASGRADTGELFF; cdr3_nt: TGTGCCAGCAGCTTCGCTAGCGGGAGGGCCGACACCGGGGAGCTGTTTTTT
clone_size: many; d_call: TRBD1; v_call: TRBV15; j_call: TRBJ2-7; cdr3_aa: CATSNPDRVGEQYF; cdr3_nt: TGTGCCACCAGCAATCCCGACAGGGTTGGCGAGCAGTACTTC
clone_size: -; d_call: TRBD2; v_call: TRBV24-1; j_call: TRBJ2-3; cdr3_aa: CATSDPGLAGSTDTQYF; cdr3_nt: TGTGCCACCAGTGACCCTGGACTAGCGGGGAGCACAGATACGCAGTATTTT
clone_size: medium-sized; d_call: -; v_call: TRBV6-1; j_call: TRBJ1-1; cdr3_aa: CASSEPVNTEAFF; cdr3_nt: TGTGCCAGCAGTGAACCAGTGAACACTGAAGCTTTCTTT
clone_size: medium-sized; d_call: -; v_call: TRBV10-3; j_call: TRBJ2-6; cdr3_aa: CAIERGSGANVLTF; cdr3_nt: TGTGCCATCGAACGGGGCTCTGGGGCCAACGTCCTGACTTTC
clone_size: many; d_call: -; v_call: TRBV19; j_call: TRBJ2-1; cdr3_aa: CASSAPGTPAGYEQFF; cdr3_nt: TGTGCCAGTAGTGCCCCCGGGACTCCCGCCGGGTATGAGCAGTTCTTC
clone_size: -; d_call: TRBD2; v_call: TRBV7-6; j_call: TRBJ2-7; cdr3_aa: CASSLFGGTSSYEQYF; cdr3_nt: TGTGCCAGCAGCTTATTTGGCGGGACTAGCTCCTACGAGCAGTACTTC